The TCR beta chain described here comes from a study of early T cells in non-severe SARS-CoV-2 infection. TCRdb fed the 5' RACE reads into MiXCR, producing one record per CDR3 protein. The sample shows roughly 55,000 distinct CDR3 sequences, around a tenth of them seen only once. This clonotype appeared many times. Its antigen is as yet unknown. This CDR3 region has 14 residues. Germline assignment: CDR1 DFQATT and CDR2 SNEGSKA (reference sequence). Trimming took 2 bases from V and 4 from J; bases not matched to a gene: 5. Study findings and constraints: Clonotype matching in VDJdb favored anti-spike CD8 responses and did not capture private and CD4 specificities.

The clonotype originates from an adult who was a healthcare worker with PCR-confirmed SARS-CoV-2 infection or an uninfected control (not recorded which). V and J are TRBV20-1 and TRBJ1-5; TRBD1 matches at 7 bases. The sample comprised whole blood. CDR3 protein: CSARPGQANQPQHF. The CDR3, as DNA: TGCAGTGCTAGACCCGGACAGGCAAATCAGCCCCAGCATTTT.